A selection of T cell receptor beta chains follows, all from one sample in a study of T cells in tumors and immune-related adverse events. Data came from immunoSEQ multiplex PCR; TCRdb stores just in-frame clones and leaves some out. The sample holds some 2,500 clones, about 80% seen once. Sequenced here: tumor tissue, sampled from a patient treated with anti-PD-1 therapy. These receptor sequences come from a female donor with metastatic renal cell carcinoma. The CDR3 runs from the conserved cysteine through the conserved F or W. D genes are given only for firm matches. Clone size is stated in some rows and not others, as once, few, many or a class when expanded.

J	size	V	D	CDR3	DNA
TRBJ2-7	NA	TRBV4-2	TRBD2	CASSRKGTSGSYEQYF	TGTGCCAGCAGCCGAAAGGGGACTAGCGGGTCTTACGAGCAGTACTTC
TRBJ2-2	NA	TRBV7-9	TRBD1	CASSTRDRGTGELFF	TGTGCCAGCAGCACGAGGGACAGGGGGACCGGGGAGCTGTTTTTT
TRBJ2-2	NA	TRBV11-3	NA	CASTPGWVSNTGELFF	TGTGCCAGCACCCCCGGGTGGGTCTCGAACACCGGGGAGCTGTTTTTT
TRBJ2-7	NA	TRBV27	NA	CANPAPKGAGDYEQYF	TGTGCCAACCCCGCCCCCAAGGGCGCGGGTGACTACGAGCAGTACTTC
TRBJ2-7	NA	TRBV6-1	TRBD1	CASSEDRGRGQRSYEQYF	TGTGCCAGCAGTGAAGACCGGGGTAGGGGGCAACGCTCCTACGAGCAGTACTTC
TRBJ2-7	NA	TRBV7-6	NA	CASSPQEDSYEQYF	TGTGCCAGCAGCCCACAGGAAGACTCCTACGAGCAGTACTTC
TRBJ2-7	NA	TRBV6-5	NA	CASRLSTATSYEQYF	TGTGCCAGCAGACTATCGACAGCAACGTCCTACGAGCAGTACTTC
TRBJ2-3	NA	TRBV2	NA	CASKTRQGRVDTQYF	TGTGCCAGCAAAACCCGTCAGGGGAGGGTAGATACGCAGTATTTT
TRBJ2-1	NA	TRBV28	NA	CASSKDDNEQFF	TGTGCCAGCAGTAAAGATGACAATGAGCAGTTCTTC
TRBJ2-1	NA	TRBV6-6	TRBD2	CASNIAGGHGNEQFF	TGTGCCAGCAATATAGCGGGGGGGCATGGCAATGAGCAGTTCTTC
TRBJ1-5	few	TRBV19	TRBD1	CASSDDRGLQPQHF	TGTGCCAGTAGTGACGACAGGGGGCTTCAGCCCCAGCATTTT
TRBJ2-7	NA	TRBV11-3	TRBD2	CASSPTSGIASYEQYF	TGTGCCAGCAGTCCAACTAGCGGGATCGCCTCCTACGAGCAGTACTTC
TRBJ2-1	once	TRBV27	TRBD2	CASSSLAGGTNEQFF	TGTGCCAGCAGTTCACTAGCGGGAGGTACCAATGAGCAGTTCTTC
TRBJ2-7	NA	TRBV7-6	NA	CASSLASSGESYEQYF	TGTGCCAGCAGCTTAGCATCATCCGGGGAATCCTACGAGCAGTACTTC
TRBJ1-1	NA	TRBV30	NA	CAWSTGHQNTEAFF	TGTGCCTGGAGTACTGGACATCAGAACACTGAAGCTTTCTTT
TRBJ2-2	NA	TRBV13	TRBD2	CASSPLAGVSTGELFF	TGTGCCAGCAGCCCTTTAGCGGGAGTGAGCACCGGGGAGCTGTTTTTT
TRBJ1-5	NA	TRBV7-6	NA	CASSLAVNQPQHF	TGTGCCAGCAGCTTAGCAGTAAATCAGCCCCAGCATTTT
TRBJ1-4	NA	TRBV5-4	NA	CASSPEVGKLFF	TGTGCCAGCAGCCCCGAGGTGGGGAAACTGTTTTTT
TRBJ1-3	NA	TRBV10-3	NA	CAISDSSSGNTIYF	TGTGCCATCAGTGACAGTTCCTCTGGAAACACCATATATTTT
TRBJ2-3	NA	TRBV5-1	TRBD2	CASSLEGSGTTDTQYF	TGCGCCAGCAGCTTGGAGGGTAGCGGGACCACAGATACGCAGTATTTT
TRBJ2-7	NA	TRBV10-3	NA	CAISDGLANTGEQYF	TGTGCCATCAGTGACGGATTAGCAAATACGGGGGAGCAGTACTTC
TRBJ1-1	NA	TRBV7-6	NA	CASSLERGTEAFF	TGTGCCAGCAGCTTAGAACGGGGCACTGAAGCTTTCTTT
TRBJ2-1	NA	TRBV7-6	NA	CASSLGSYNEQFF	TGTGCCAGCAGCTTAGGCTCCTACAATGAGCAGTTCTTC
TRBJ1-5	few	TRBV2	NA	CASSGVGGYQPQHF	TGTGCCAGCAGTGGTGTAGGAGGGTATCAGCCCCAGCATTTT
TRBJ1-2	once	TRBV4-3	NA	CASSQDYPGYDYGYTF	TGCGCCAGCAGCCAAGATTACCCAGGGTACGACTATGGCTACACCTTC
TRBJ2-1	NA	TRBV7-7	TRBD2	CASSLGSTGGGEQFF	TGTGCCAGCAGCTTAGGGTCGACGGGAGGTGGTGAGCAGTTCTTC
TRBJ1-1	NA	TRBV19	NA	CASSIGQIGEAFF	TGTGCCAGTAGTATAGGACAGATAGGTGAAGCTTTCTTT
TRBJ1-2	NA	TRBV11-3	NA	CASTSDRFGGYTF	TGTGCCAGCACCTCTGACCGTTTCGGTGGCTACACCTTC
TRBJ2-5	NA	TRBV7-6	TRBD1	CASSRGTGGETQYF	TGTGCCAGCAGCAGGGGGACAGGGGGGGAGACCCAGTACTTC
TRBJ2-5	NA	TRBV5-5	NA	CASSSGGQQETQYF	TGTGCCAGCAGCTCCGGCGGGCAGCAAGAGACCCAGTACTTC
TRBJ1-2	NA	TRBV5-4	NA	CASTFGSNYGYTF	TGTGCCAGCACCTTCGGCAGTAACTATGGCTACACCTTC
TRBJ2-1	NA	TRBV4-1	TRBD1	CASSQGTGINEQFF	TGCGCCAGCAGCCAAGGGACAGGGATTAATGAGCAGTTCTTC
TRBJ1-2	NA	TRBV2	NA	CASSHNPNYGYTF	TGTGCCAGCAGCCACAACCCTAACTATGGCTACACCTTC